A single sample is the source of the 9 T cell receptor beta chains below, sequenced in a study of shared clonotypes between healthy human individuals. Clones were sequenced by immunoSEQ multiplex PCR, and TCRdb holds only the in-frame ones, with some missing. The table has approximately 1,500,000 clones, 95% to 99% seen once. The specimen sequenced was naive CD4+ T cells sorted from blood. Subset denoted: CD45RA+ positively selected. All receptors come from a man aged 25 to 40 in good health.

CDR3: CAWSPVAGGETQYF. CDR3 in DNA: TGTGCCTGGAGCCCGGTAGCGGGAGGAGAGACCCAGTACTTC. The chain carries TRBV30 and TRBJ2-5, with 10 positions matching TRBD2. CDR1 is GTSNPN, CDR2 SVGIG, per germline (reference sequence). V lost 3 bases and J lost 4; bases outside the gene matches: 5. CDR3 length equals 14 residues.

V is TRBV12-5 and J is TRBJ2-5, with no clear D. The germline V and J ends were trimmed by 1 base and 1 base, with 13 bases remaining between them. The CDR3 extends over 16 amino acids. From germline, CDR1 is LGHNT and CDR2 FRNRAP. The DNA of the CDR3 is TGTGCTAGTGGTTTGGGAGAGTTGCACAGCCAAGAGACCCAGTACTTC. This codes for CASGLGELHSQETQYF. Combining the CDR3 with reference TRBV12-5 and TRBJ2-5 gives the whole variable domain DARVTQTPRHKVTEMGQEVTMRCQPILGHNTVFWYRQTMMQGLELLAYFRNRAPLDDSGMPKDRFSAEMPDATLATLKIQPSEPRDSAVYFCASGLGELHSQETQYFGPGTRLLVL.

For this clone: Other DNA sequences from this sample encode an identical CDR3 as well. The chain has TRBV28 and TRBJ2-7, with a tentative D call TRBD2 (5 bases). This CDR3 spans 14 amino acids. Trimming removed 3 bases at V and 3 bases at J, with 12 bases between. The germline gives CDR1 MDHEN, CDR2 SYDVKM. Here the CDR3 DNA reads TGTGCCAGCAGTTTCTTCGGCGGGCGCTACGAGCAGTACTTC. It codes for CASSFFGGRYEQYF.

CDR3 coding DNA: TGTGCCAGCAGTTTTGCGGGAGGCCGCCCCGAGCAGTACTTC. Its translation is CASSFAGGRPEQYF. This sequence joins TRBV27 and TRBJ2-7; TRBD2 aligns across 8 bases. J was trimmed by 6 bases and V by 3 bases; bases with no gene match: 7. The length of the CDR3 is 14 residues. Per germline, CDR1 MNHEY and CDR2 SMNVEV (reference sequence).

V gene TRBV25-1 combines with J gene TRBJ2-5, with no clear D. The CDR3 has 11 amino acids. Trimming pared 2 bases from V and 4 bases from J, leaving 2 bases between. CDR1 is MGHDK and CDR2 is SYGVNS in the germline V gene. CDR3 nucleotides: TGTGCCAGCAGTGAAGCAGAGACCCAGTACTTC. This codes for CASSEAETQYF.

This sequence joins TRBV15 and TRBJ2-1; D is uncertain. V was pared by 1 base and J by 7 bases, with 14 bases between. The CDR3 is 15 residues long. Germline CDR1 is LNHNV and CDR2 is YYDKDF (reference sequence). The CDR3 nucleotides read TGTGCCACCAGCAGAGCATTAATACGAGAGAATGAGCAGTTCTTC. It translates to CATSRALIRENEQFF.

The chain joins TRBV6-5 to TRBJ2-2; 10 nucleotides align to TRBD1. V shed 6 bases and J 5 bases; nucleotides not matched to a gene: 6. The CDR3 contains 15 residues. CDR1 is MNHEY, CDR2 SVGAGI, per germline. CDR3 bases: TGTGCCAGCAGAAGGGACAGGGGAGGAACCGGGGAGCTGTTTTTT. It is translated as CASRRDRGGTGELFF.

This sequence joins TRBV9 and TRBJ1-1; tentatively, D is TRBD1 (5 bases). The CDR3 sequence is 14 residues long. The V gene's germline CDR1 is SGDLS and CDR2 YYNGEE. The ends were cut back, 3 bases at V and 6 bases at J, with 15 bases in the middle. The CDR3 DNA follows: TGTGCCAGCAGCGAGGGGCTGTCGCTAGCTGAAGCTTTCTTT. The encoded protein is CASSEGLSLAEAFF.

Regarding this clone: Other DNA sequences in this specimen translate into the identical CDR3. The J gene is TRBJ1-2, the V gene TRBV5-8; 8 nucleotides line up with TRBD1. The CDR3 is 15 residues long. The V gene end was trimmed by 0 bases and the J gene end by 1 base; junction bases not matched to a gene: 2. CDR1 is SGHTS and CDR2 is YDEGEE in the germline V gene. CDR3 sequence: CASSLAGGFNYGYTF. The CDR3 DNA follows: TGTGCCAGCAGCTTGGCAGGGGGCTTTAACTATGGCTACACCTTC.